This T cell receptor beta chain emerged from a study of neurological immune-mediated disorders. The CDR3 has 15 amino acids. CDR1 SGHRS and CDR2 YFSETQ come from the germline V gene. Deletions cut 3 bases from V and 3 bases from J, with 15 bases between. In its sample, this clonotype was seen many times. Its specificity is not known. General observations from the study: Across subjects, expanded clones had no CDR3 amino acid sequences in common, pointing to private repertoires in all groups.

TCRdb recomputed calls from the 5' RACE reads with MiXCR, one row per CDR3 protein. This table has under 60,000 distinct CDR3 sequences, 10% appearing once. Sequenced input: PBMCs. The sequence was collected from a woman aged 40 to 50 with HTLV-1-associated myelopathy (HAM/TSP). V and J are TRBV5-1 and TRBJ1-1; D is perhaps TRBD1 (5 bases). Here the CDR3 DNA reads TGCGCCAGCAGCTCTATGGGAAGCAGGGACACTGAAGCTTTCTTT. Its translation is CASSSMGSRDTEAFF.